Listed here are 9 T cell receptor beta chains from one sample, sequenced in a study of blood T cell repertoires in COVID-19. Profiled with immunoSEQ multiplex PCR; TCRdb holds only in-frame clones, not every one. The repertoire holds some 180,000 clones, almost 90% seen once, with 0.62% in the top ten. The sequencing input was peripheral blood. These TCRs come from a man aged 50-59 years with acute or convalescent COVID-19.

The rearrangement joins TRBV5-4 to TRBJ2-3; 8 nucleotides agree with TRBD1. Germline CDR1 is SGHNT and CDR2 is YYREEE (reference sequence). The CDR3 covers 14 residues. Trimming took 4 bases from V and 3 from J; bases not matched to a gene: 4. In DNA, the CDR3 is TGTGCCAGCAGCCGGACAGGGATGACAGATACGCAGTATTTT. Its protein product is CASSRTGMTDTQYF.

The rearrangement uses TRBV3-1 (or the pseudogene TRBV3-2) and TRBJ1-1; D is perhaps TRBD1 (6 bases). This CDR3 is 18 amino acids long. V was pared by 0 bases and J by 5 bases, with 22 bases between. Germline values: CDR1 LGHDT, CDR2 YNNKEL (reference sequence). The CDR3 sequence: CASSQEVNRVLRKTEAFF. The DNA for the CDR3 is TGTGCCAGCAGCCAAGAGGTGAACAGGGTTTTACGGAAGACTGAAGCTTTCTTT.

This chain connects TRBV7-9 to TRBJ1-5; TRBD1 is a possible D gene (5 bases). The CDR3 has 15 residues. V lost 2 bases and J 3 bases, leaving 11 bases between the germline ends. Germline V gives CDR1 SEHNR, CDR2 FQNEAQ (reference sequence). CDR3: CASSLSGRDNQPQHF. CDR3 in DNA: TGTGCCAGCAGCTTATCGGGCAGGGACAATCAGCCCCAGCATTTT.

V and J are TRBV19 and TRBJ1-1; 8 bases fit TRBD1. After removal of 4 bases from V and 6 bases from J, the junction contained 7 bases not matched to a gene. Germline-derived CDR1 and CDR2 are LNHDA and SQIVND (reference sequence). The CDR3 has 14 amino acids. The CDR3 region has the DNA TGTGCCAGTAGTAGCCTGCAGGGGGCACCTGAAGCTTTCTTT. Translating it yields CASSSLQGAPEAFF.

This clone appeared once. The rearrangement links TRBV2 to TRBJ1-1; possible D gene TRBD1, 6 bases. Trimming cost V 8 bases and J 1 base, with 8 bases left between them. From germline, CDR1 is SNHLY and CDR2 FYNNEI. CDR3 size: 12 residues. CDR3 sequence (DNA): TGTGCCAGCGGGGACACGAACACTGAAGCTTTCTTT. Translation: CASGDTNTEAFF.

The chain uses TRBV6-5 and TRBJ2-1, with 8 nucleotides matching TRBD2. The V gene's germline CDR1 is MNHEY and CDR2 SVGAGI. The trim removed 9 bases at V and 6 bases at J, leaving 7 bases unmatched. This CDR3 is 13 amino acids long. CDR3 coding DNA: TGTGCCAGTAGCGGGGCGGTTCTCAATGAGCAGTTCTTC. Its protein is CASSGAVLNEQFF.

J is TRBJ2-5 and V is TRBV5-1; the D gene is possibly TRBD1 (6 bases). CDR1 is SGHRS and CDR2 is YFSETQ in the germline V gene. Trimming cost V 8 bases and J 1 base, with 12 bases left between them. This CDR3 has 13 amino acids. CDR3 in amino acids: CARGQNPQETQYF. Here the CDR3 DNA reads TGCGCCAGGGGACAAAACCCCCAAGAGACCCAGTACTTC. Full variable domain (missing parts from reference TRBV5-1 and TRBJ2-5): KAGVTQTPRYLIKTRGQQVTLSCSPISGHRSVSWYQQTPGQGLQFLFEYFSETQRNKGNFPGRFSGRQFSNSRSEMNVSTLELGDSALYLCARGQNPQETQYFGPGTRLLVL.

This chain joins TRBV7-3 and TRBJ2-1; 12 positions match TRBD2. This CDR3 is built from 16 residues. Per germline, CDR1 SGHTA and CDR2 FQGTGA. The J segment lost 3 bases and the V segment lost 4 bases, leaving 4 bases of the junction unmatched. The chain's CDR3 is CASSSSTSGSYNEQFF. Here the CDR3 DNA reads TGTGCCAGCAGCTCCTCGACTAGCGGGAGCTACAATGAGCAGTTCTTC.

This clone was detected only once. The chain joins TRBV29-1 to TRBJ2-5, with a tentative D call TRBD2 (6 bases). The V gene lost 3 bases and the J gene lost 5 bases, with 10 bases spanning the gap. Looked up from germline, CDR1 is SQVTM and CDR2 is ANQGSEA. The CDR3 length is 12 residues. CDR3 sequence: CSVDPGGETQYF. The CDR3 DNA sequence: TGCAGCGTTGACCCTGGGGGGGAGACCCAGTACTTC.